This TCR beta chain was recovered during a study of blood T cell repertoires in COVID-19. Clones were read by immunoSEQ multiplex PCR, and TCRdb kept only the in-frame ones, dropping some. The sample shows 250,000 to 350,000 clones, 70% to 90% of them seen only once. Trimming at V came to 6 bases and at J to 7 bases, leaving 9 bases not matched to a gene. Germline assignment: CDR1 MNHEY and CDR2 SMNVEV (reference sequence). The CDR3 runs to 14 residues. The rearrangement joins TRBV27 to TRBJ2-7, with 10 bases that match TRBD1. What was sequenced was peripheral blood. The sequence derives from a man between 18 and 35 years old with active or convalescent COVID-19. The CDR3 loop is CASSPRQGANEQYF. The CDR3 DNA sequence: TGTGCCAGCAGCCCCAGACAGGGGGCTAATGAGCAGTACTTC.